These 26 T cell receptor beta chains were sequenced from one sample in a study of shared clonotypes between healthy human individuals. The data were produced by immunoSEQ multiplex PCR, yet TCRdb's version contains in-frame clones alone and is incomplete. The table includes more than 2,000,000 clones, 85% to 95% detected once. Sequenced: naive CD4+ T cells sorted from blood. The sample's subset: CD45RA+ positively selected. These receptors were taken from a man aged 18-30 years in good health.

The gene calls are TRBV4-1 and TRBJ2-3; D uncertain. Trimming pared 4 bases from V and 2 bases from J, leaving 7 bases between. CDR3 size: 13 residues. Germline V gives CDR1 MGHRA, CDR2 YSYEKL. The CDR3 DNA reads TGCGCCAGCAGCCCTATCTTCACAGATACGCAGTATTTT. It specifies CASSPIFTDTQYF.

The V call is TRBV18, the J call TRBJ1-2; TRBD1 might be the D (6 bases). V lost 3 bases and J 4 bases, leaving 12 bases between the germline ends. The CDR3 contains 14 residues. CDR1 KGHSH and CDR2 LQKENI come from the germline V gene. CDR3 amino acids: CASSPSGGGYGYTF. DNA for the CDR3: TGTGCCAGCTCACCTAGCGGGGGCGGCTATGGCTACACCTTC.

V gene TRBV4-1 combines with J gene TRBJ1-6; 9 nucleotides match TRBD1. Trimming cost V 1 base and J 8 bases; bases outside gene matches: 3. Germline V gives CDR1 MGHRA, CDR2 YSYEKL. This CDR3 contains 15 residues. The CDR3: CASSQGQGDYSPLHF. The DNA for the CDR3 is TGCGCCAGCAGCCAAGGACAGGGGGATTATTCACCCCTCCACTTT.

The chain is built from TRBV11-3 and TRBJ2-5; tentatively, D is TRBD1 or TRBD2 (5 bases each). V was pared by 5 bases and J by 2 bases, with 15 bases between. CDR3 length: 15 residues. The V gene's germline CDR1 is SGHNT and CDR2 YENEEA. Here the CDR3 reads CASSETGPPQETQYF. CDR3 nucleotides: TGTGCCAGCAGCGAGACGGGACCCCCTCAAGAGACCCAGTACTTC.

CDR3 sequence: CASSFSGLAGVVTQYF. The CDR3 region has the DNA TGTGCCAGCAGCTTCTCGGGACTAGCGGGAGTTGTGACCCAGTACTTC. This chain uses TRBV7-2 with TRBJ2-5, with 14 bases aligning to TRBD2. The CDR3 has 16 residues. V trimming: 3 bases; J trimming: 7 bases; junction bases outside the gene matches: 7. Germline lookup yields CDR1 SGHTA and CDR2 FQGNSA.

The chain joins TRBV7-9 to TRBJ2-2; 7 nucleotides match TRBD1. Germline V gene lookup returns CDR1 SEHNR and CDR2 FQNEAQ (reference sequence). CDR3 length: 16 amino acids. After removal of 5 bases from V and 0 bases from J, the junction contained 6 bases not matched to a gene. The CDR3 loop is CASSLRGQANTGELFF. CDR3 nucleotide sequence: TGTGCCAGCAGCCTCAGAGGACAGGCGAACACCGGGGAGCTGTTTTTT.

To note about this clone: In the same sample, other DNA sequences code for this CDR3. The V and J genes are TRBV5-1 and TRBJ2-3; no clear D. The CDR3 consists of 15 residues. Trimming left V 4 bases short and J 0 bases short, with 12 bases between. Per the germline V gene, CDR1 is SGHRS and CDR2 is YFSETQ. CDR3 in amino acids: CASSRGSSSTDTQYF. The CDR3 DNA sequence: TGCGCCAGCAGCCGCGGCTCTTCTAGCACAGATACGCAGTATTTT.

The V gene is TRBV19, the J gene TRBJ2-3, with no clear D. Germline-derived CDR1 and CDR2 are LNHDA and SQIVND (reference sequence). V was pared by 7 bases and J by 0 bases, with 11 bases between. The CDR3 extends over 14 amino acids. CDR3: CASKGITSTDTQYF. The CDR3, as DNA: TGTGCCAGTAAAGGAATTACTAGCACAGATACGCAGTATTTT.

Regarding this clone: In the same sample, other DNA sequences code for this CDR3. This sequence joins TRBV5-1 and TRBJ2-5; the match to TRBD2 covers 8 bases. Looked up from germline, CDR1 is SGHRS and CDR2 is YFSETQ. Trimming at V came to 4 bases and at J to 1 base, leaving 3 bases not matched to a gene. The CDR3 extends over 14 amino acids. This chain's CDR3 is CASSGGGSQETQYF. Written as DNA, the CDR3 is TGCGCCAGCAGCGGCGGGGGGAGCCAAGAGACCCAGTACTTC.

The chain employs TRBV18 and TRBJ1-2; tentatively, D is TRBD1 (6 bases). CDR3 length: 13 amino acids. Trimming pared 0 bases from V and 5 bases from J, leaving 7 bases between. Looked up from germline, CDR1 is KGHSH and CDR2 is LQKENI. CDR3 residues: CASSPPGQYGYTF. The DNA of the CDR3 is TGTGCCAGCTCACCACCCGGACAGTATGGCTACACCTTC.

The chain uses TRBV2 and TRBJ1-4; tentatively, D is TRBD1 (5 bases). V gave up 6 bases and J gave up 8 bases, with 19 bases separating them. This CDR3 is 15 amino acids long. CDR1 SNHLY and CDR2 FYNNEI come from the germline V gene. CDR3 protein: CASSPLGGLKEKLFF. The DNA for the CDR3 is TGTGCCAGCAGCCCCCTGGGGGGTTTGAAGGAAAAACTGTTTTTT. The whole variable domain, filled in from reference TRBV2 and TRBJ1-4, reads EPEVTQTPSHQVTQMGQEVILRCVPISNHLYFYWYRQILGQKVEFLVSFYNNEISEKSEIFDDQFSVERPDGSNFTLKIRSTKLEDSAMYFCASSPLGGLKEKLFFGSGTQLSVL.

About this clone: Other DNA sequences from this sample encode an identical CDR3 as well. The chain links TRBV19 to TRBJ2-7; either TRBD1 or TRBD2 may fit D (6 bases each). The CDR3 has 14 residues. Germline CDR1 and CDR2: LNHDA and SQIVND (reference sequence). V was clipped by 5 bases and J by 0 bases, with 11 bases between them. CDR3 bases: TGTGCCAGTAGTCTGGGGGGCTCCTCCTACGAGCAGTACTTC. Its translation: CASSLGGSSYEQYF.

The chain is built from TRBV5-1 and TRBJ1-2; maybe TRBD1 (5 bases). The CDR3 is 14 residues long. The germline V gene encodes CDR1 SGHRS and CDR2 YFSETQ. V gave up 3 bases and J gave up 8 bases, with 17 bases separating them. The CDR3: CASSSSGGEDGYTF. The DNA of the CDR3 is TGCGCCAGCAGCTCCTCCGGGGGGGAGGACGGCTACACCTTC.

The J gene is TRBJ1-2, the V gene TRBV19, with D tentatively TRBD1 (6 bases). The CDR3 is 14 residues long. CDR1 is LNHDA and CDR2 is SQIVND in the germline V gene (reference sequence). V was shortened by 5 bases and J by 7 bases, with 17 bases between the two germline ends. CDR3 loop: CASSQSGGPSGYTF. The CDR3 DNA follows: TGTGCCAGTAGTCAATCGGGGGGGCCGAGTGGCTACACCTTC.

The chain has TRBV10-3 and TRBJ1-2; possibly TRBD1 for D (5 bases). Looked up from germline, CDR1 is ENHRY and CDR2 is SYGVKD. CDR3 length: 13 residues. The V end was cut by 1 base, the J end by 6 bases, with 9 bases between. The CDR3 sequence is CAISEYGGNGYTF. DNA for the CDR3: TGTGCCATCAGTGAGTACGGGGGTAATGGCTACACCTTC.

This clone has just one count. The rearrangement joins TRBV29-1 to TRBJ1-2, with 10 nucleotides matching TRBD1. Germline CDR1 reads SQVTM; CDR2 reads ANQGSEA. This CDR3 spans 14 amino acids. Trimming at V came to 3 bases and at J to 5 bases, leaving 6 bases not matched to a gene. The CDR3, as DNA: TGCAGCGTTGAGATCCCGGACAGGGGGTATGGCTACACCTTC. It translates to CSVEIPDRGYGYTF.

In its sample, this clone was seen once. The V gene is TRBV4-1, the J gene TRBJ1-1; unclear D gene. CDR1 and CDR2 from the germline V gene are MGHRA and YSYEKL. This CDR3 has 16 amino acids. Trimming removed 4 bases from V and 0 bases from J, with 15 bases in between. The CDR3 nucleotides read TGCGCCAGCAGCCCCCCCCCACTCGGCCTGAACACTGAAGCTTTCTTT. Translating it yields CASSPPPLGLNTEAFF.

This chain links TRBV15 with TRBJ2-7; TRBD2 aligns across 9 bases. This CDR3 spans 17 amino acids. Looked up from germline, CDR1 is LNHNV and CDR2 is YYDKDF (reference sequence). Trimming at V came to 5 bases and at J to 2 bases, leaving 13 bases not matched to a gene. In DNA form, the CDR3 reads TGTGCCACCAGCCGCCAACCCCGACTAGCGGATACCTACGAGCAGTACTTC. Protein product: CATSRQPRLADTYEQYF. Drawing the rest from reference TRBV15 and TRBJ2-7, the complete variable domain is DAMVIQNPRYQVTQFGKPVTLSCSQTLNHNVMYWYQQKSSQAPKLLFHYYDKDFNNEADTPDNFQSRRPNTSFCFLDIRSPGLGDTAMYLCATSRQPRLADTYEQYFGPGTRLTVT.

The V gene is TRBV21-1, the J gene TRBJ2-3. TRBV21-1 is flagged as a pseudogene. The CDR3 has 12 amino acids. Here the CDR3 reads CASSNDPDTQYF. CDR3 sequence (DNA): TGTGCCAGCAGCAATGACCCAGATACGCAGTATTTT.

The V gene is TRBV29-1, the J gene TRBJ2-7, with a possible D match to TRBD2 (5 bases). Germline CDR1 SQVTM, CDR2 ANQGSEA. This CDR3 contains 12 residues. The V gene lost 3 bases and the J gene lost 2 bases, with 8 bases spanning the gap. The CDR3 sequence: CSVDSGAYEQYF. CDR3 DNA sequence: TGCAGCGTTGATTCCGGGGCCTACGAGCAGTACTTC.

The chain has TRBV5-1 and TRBJ2-3, with 14 bases aligning to TRBD2. The germline gives CDR1 SGHRS, CDR2 YFSETQ. The ends lost 3 bases at V and 6 bases at J; junction bases unmatched: 3. This CDR3 has 15 residues. The chain's CDR3 is CASSWTSGGSDTQYF. The CDR3 DNA follows: TGCGCCAGCAGCTGGACTAGCGGGGGGTCCGATACGCAGTATTTT.

The chain employs TRBV5-1 and TRBJ1-1; the D gene is possibly TRBD1 (5 bases). From germline, CDR1 is SGHRS and CDR2 YFSETQ. The CDR3 totals 14 residues. V was cut by 1 base and J by 5 bases, with 12 bases left in between. The CDR3 nucleotides are TGCGCCAGCAGCTTGAGACAGTCTCTGACTGAAGCTTTCTTT. Translated: CASSLRQSLTEAFF. Combining the CDR3 with reference TRBV5-1 and TRBJ1-1 gives the whole variable domain KAGVTQTPRYLIKTRGQQVTLSCSPISGHRSVSWYQQTPGQGLQFLFEYFSETQRNKGNFPGRFSGRQFSNSRSEMNVSTLELGDSALYLCASSLRQSLTEAFFGQGTRLTVV.

The chain couples TRBV28 to TRBJ1-4, with 7 positions matching TRBD1. The V gene end was trimmed by 10 bases and the J gene end by 14 bases; junction bases not matched to a gene: 13. Looked up from germline, CDR1 is MDHEN and CDR2 is SYDVKM. This CDR3 contains 12 residues. This CDR3 is CATQGGRAALFF. The CDR3 coding sequence is TGTGCCACCCAGGGGGGTCGGGCCGCGCTGTTTTTT.

V is TRBV11-2 and J is TRBJ2-7, with 7 bases aligning to TRBD2. V lost 5 bases, J lost 5 bases, and 9 bases stayed unmatched. The CDR3 runs to 14 residues. Per germline, CDR1 SGHAT and CDR2 FQNNGV. The CDR3 nucleotides read TGTGCCAGCAGCCCGAGGGGAGGGCTGGACGAGCAGTACTTC. It yields the protein CASSPRGGLDEQYF.

The CDR3 DNA reads as TGTGCCAGCAGCCAAGATCGGCGGCAGGGTGGAGAAAAACTGTTTTTT. Translating gives CASSQDRRQGGEKLFF. The chain links TRBV14 to TRBJ1-4; a possible D gene is TRBD1 (5 bases). CDR1 is SGHDN and CDR2 is FVKESK in the germline V gene. V lost 0 bases and J 8 bases, leaving 16 bases between the germline ends. The CDR3 is 16 residues long.

The chain combines TRBV18 with TRBJ2-7; D might be TRBD1 or TRBD2, each matching 5 bases. Looked up from germline, CDR1 is KGHSH and CDR2 is LQKENI. CDR3 length equals 17 residues. Trimming stripped 0 bases from V and 4 bases from J, with 19 bases between. The DNA of the CDR3 is TGTGCCAGCTCACCACCTTGGGGGTCCTTCGGATCTTACGAGCAGTACTTC. It encodes CASSPPWGSFGSYEQYF.